These 25 T cell receptor beta chains originate from one sample sequenced in a study of blood T cell repertoires in COVID-19. The method was immunoSEQ multiplex PCR; TCRdb's version includes in-frame clones alone and lacks a portion of them. The data hold 98,000 or so clones, with around 83% observed a single time. Material for sequencing was peripheral blood. The receptors originated from a woman aged 70-85 years with acute or convalescent COVID-19.

This clone was seen only a few times. The chain carries TRBV12-3 or TRBV12-4 and TRBJ1-2, with D perhaps TRBD1 (6 bases). Trimming left V 5 bases short and J 8 bases short, with 12 bases between. This CDR3 is built from 12 residues. The CDR3 region has the DNA TGTGCCAGCAGTCCCACAGGGACCGGCTACACCTTC. Translated: CASSPTGTGYTF.

The V call is TRBV18, the J call TRBJ1-5, with a possible D match to TRBD1 (5 bases). Deletions cut 3 bases from V and 0 bases from J, with 15 bases between. The CDR3 covers 17 residues. Germline values: CDR1 KGHSH, CDR2 LQKENI. The CDR3 is CASSPRDPTGSNQPQHF. CDR3 in DNA: TGTGCCAGCTCACCTCGTGACCCCACAGGTAGCAATCAGCCCCAGCATTTT.

J is TRBJ2-2 and V is TRBV7-3, with D perhaps matching TRBD1 (5 bases). V was shortened by 5 bases and J by 3 bases, with 10 bases between the two germline ends. The CDR3 contains 14 residues. Germline CDR1 SGHTA, CDR2 FQGTGA. CDR3 sequence: CASSQDSYTGELFF. The CDR3 region has the DNA TGTGCCAGCAGCCAAGACAGTTACACCGGGGAGCTGTTTTTT. The whole variable domain, remainder taken from reference TRBV7-3 and TRBJ2-2, is GAGVSQTPSNKVTEKGKYVELRCDPISGHTALYWYRQSLGQGPEFLIYFQGTGAADDSGLPNDRFFAVRPEGSVSTLKIQRTERGDSAVYLCASSQDSYTGELFFGEGSRLTVL.

The V and J genes are TRBV24-1 and TRBJ1-1; 7 bases align to TRBD1. This CDR3 is 14 amino acids long. V lost 4 bases to trimming and J lost 6 bases; unmatched junction nucleotides: 7. Germline loops: CDR1 KGHDR, CDR2 SFDVKD. This chain's CDR3 is CATSDPRGGAEAFF. For the CDR3, the DNA is TGTGCCACCAGTGACCCCCGAGGGGGCGCTGAAGCTTTCTTT.

The chain is built from TRBV3-1 (or the pseudogene TRBV3-2) and TRBJ1-2; perhaps TRBD1 as D (5 bases). Germline V CDR1 and CDR2: LGHDT, YNNKEL (reference sequence). The V gene lost 0 bases and the J gene lost 7 bases, with 18 bases spanning the gap. This CDR3 region has 16 residues. CDR3 nucleotides: TGTGCCAGCAGCCAAGATCACCCCGGGGGTAGGATTGGCTACACCTTC. As protein: CASSQDHPGGRIGYTF.

In this sample, this clone turned up once. The chain carries TRBV7-2 and TRBJ1-1, with 7 bases that match TRBD1. CDR1 and CDR2 (germline): SGHTA, FQGNSA. This CDR3 is 14 amino acids long. V shed 2 bases and J 6 bases; nucleotides not matched to a gene: 6. The CDR3 region is CASSLSSRGAEAFF. The CDR3 DNA reads TGTGCCAGCAGCTTATCTAGCAGGGGGGCTGAAGCTTTCTTT.

V gene TRBV3-1 (or the pseudogene TRBV3-2) combines with J gene TRBJ1-5, with D possibly matching TRBD1 (6 bases). Trimming stripped 3 bases from V and 1 base from J, with 13 bases between. This CDR3 is built from 16 residues. Germline V gene lookup returns CDR1 LGHDT and CDR2 YNNKEL (reference sequence). The CDR3 loop is CASSHGGARSNQPQHF. In DNA form, the CDR3 reads TGTGCCAGCAGCCATGGGGGGGCAAGGAGCAATCAGCCCCAGCATTTT.

The rearrangement links TRBV28 to TRBJ1-2, with a weak D call TRBD1 (6 bases). The CDR3 contains 14 residues. The V gene's germline CDR1 is MDHEN and CDR2 SYDVKM. Trimming cost V 3 bases and J 4 bases, with 12 bases left between them. CDR3 sequence reads: CASSFRGEVYGYTF. CDR3 coding DNA: TGTGCCAGCAGTTTCAGGGGCGAGGTCTATGGCTACACCTTC.

Notes on this clone: An end of the junction does not agree with germline; a read error may underlie this. J is TRBJ2-1 and V is TRBV6-2 or TRBV6-3, with TRBD2 matching 12 bases. CDR3 length equals 16 residues. Germline V gene sequence: CDR1 MNHEY, CDR2 SVGEGT. The CDR3 loop reads CASSYSSSGRALPEVF. The CDR3 coding sequence is TGTGCCAGCAGTTACTCATCTAGCGGGAGGGCCCTACCGGAGGTCTTC.

The V gene is TRBV6-5, the J gene TRBJ2-7, with D possibly TRBD1 on 5 matching bases. Deletions cut 2 bases from V and 3 bases from J, with 8 bases between. This CDR3 contains 13 residues. From germline, CDR1 is MNHEY and CDR2 SVGAGI. The CDR3 DNA is TGTGCCAGCAGTTACCGGCAGGGCTACGAGCAGTACTTC. This encodes CASSYRQGYEQYF.

V usage is TRBV6-5 and J usage is TRBJ2-2; the D is unclear. V lost 6 bases and J 5 bases, leaving 7 bases between the germline ends. The CDR3 spans 12 residues. Looked up from germline, CDR1 is MNHEY and CDR2 is SVGAGI. CDR3: CASSQRTGELFF. The CDR3 nucleotides read TGTGCCAGCAGCCAGCGTACCGGGGAGCTGTTTTTT.

This chain links TRBV7-3 with TRBJ2-3, with TRBD1 as a possible D gene (6 bases). The CDR3 has 13 residues. The V end was cut by 5 bases, the J end by 2 bases, with 8 bases between. CDR1 is SGHTA and CDR2 is FQGTGA in the germline V gene. The CDR3 reads CASSRDNTDTQYF. CDR3 sequence (DNA): TGTGCCAGCAGCCGGGACAACACAGATACGCAGTATTTT.

The chain uses TRBV4-3 and TRBJ1-4, with no clear D. The CDR3 totals 14 residues. Trimming took off 4 bases at V and 2 bases at J, with 8 bases between the two ends. CDR1 LGHNA and CDR2 YSLEER come from the germline V gene. In nucleotides, the CDR3 is TGCGCCAGCAGCCCGGGGATTACTAATGAAAAACTGTTTTTT. It translates to CASSPGITNEKLFF.

The chain is built from TRBV10-3 and TRBJ1-1; D may be TRBD1 (5 bases). Trimming removed 6 bases from V and 1 base from J, with 9 bases in between. CDR1 ENHRY and CDR2 SYGVKD come from the germline V gene. CDR3 length equals 13 residues. CDR3 sequence (DNA): TGTGCCATCAGAGGGGCAGAGAACACTGAAGCTTTCTTT. Its translation is CAIRGAENTEAFF.

The chain joins TRBV11-2 to TRBJ2-7; no reliable D call. Trimming took off 0 bases at V and 3 bases at J, with 3 bases between the two ends. Germline CDR1 SGHAT, CDR2 FQNNGV. The CDR3 consists of 12 residues. The CDR3 spells CASSLDLYEQYV. CDR3 nucleotide sequence: TGTGCCAGCAGCTTAGATCTCTACGAGCAGTACGTC.

This clone was picked up one time. The chain uses TRBV28 and TRBJ1-5; 8 bases align to TRBD1. Trimming at V came to 5 bases and at J to 5 bases, leaving 11 bases not matched to a gene. This CDR3 is 16 amino acids long. Germline V gene data show CDR1 as MDHEN and CDR2 as SYDVKM. This CDR3 is CASSPQGQGGHQPQHF. The CDR3 nucleotides read TGTGCCAGCAGTCCCCAAGGACAGGGCGGTCATCAGCCCCAGCATTTT.

The chain recombines TRBV5-1 with TRBJ1-3; no definite D call. Trimming took off 1 base at V and 2 bases at J, with 10 bases between the two ends. Per the germline V gene, CDR1 is SGHRS and CDR2 is YFSETQ. This CDR3 contains 15 residues. The CDR3 region is CASSLYRGPGNTIYF. CDR3 DNA: TGCGCCAGCAGCTTGTACCGCGGTCCTGGAAACACCATATATTTT.

V gene TRBV3-1 (or the pseudogene TRBV3-2) combines with J gene TRBJ2-5; the match to TRBD2 covers 10 bases. This CDR3 is built from 16 residues. Germline-derived CDR1 and CDR2 are LGHDT and YNNKEL (reference sequence). After removal of 0 bases from V and 5 bases from J, the junction contained 6 bases not matched to a gene. The CDR3 is CASSQDLAGVKETQYF. The CDR3, as DNA: TGTGCCAGCAGCCAAGATCTAGCGGGAGTTAAGGAGACCCAGTACTTC.

The CDR3 sequence: CASSLRGGDEQYV. CDR3 nucleotide sequence: TGTGCCAGCAGCTTAAGAGGAGGGGACGAGCAGTACGTC. The chain has TRBV7-3 and TRBJ2-7; TRBD2 might be the D (6 bases). The CDR3 totals 13 residues. Deletions cut 1 base from V and 5 bases from J, with 9 bases between. The V gene's germline CDR1 is SGHTA and CDR2 FQGTGA.

The V call is TRBV7-8, the J call TRBJ1-1; 7 bases line up with TRBD1. Germline V gives CDR1 SGHVS, CDR2 FQNEAQ. The CDR3 contains 15 residues. The trim removed 5 bases at V and 1 base at J, leaving 7 bases unmatched. For the CDR3, the DNA is TGTGCCAGCAGCCCGACAGGGAAATCGAACACTGAAGCTTTCTTT. As protein: CASSPTGKSNTEAFF. Using reference TRBV7-8 and TRBJ1-1 for the parts outside the CDR3, the full variable domain is GAGVSQSPRYKVAKRGQDVALRCDPISGHVSLFWYQQALGQGPEFLTYFQNEAQLDKSGLPSDRFFAERPEGSVSTLKIQRTQQEDSAVYLCASSPTGKSNTEAFFGQGTRLTVV.

The chain links TRBV28 to TRBJ2-5; 12 bases line up with TRBD2. The junction had 12 bases not matched to a gene; V was cut back by 11 bases and J by 5 bases. CDR3 length equals 15 residues. Germline V CDR1 and CDR2: MDHEN, SYDVKM. This CDR3 reads CAGSSSGRAMETQYF. In nucleotides, the CDR3 is TGTGCCGGAAGTTCTAGCGGGAGGGCCATGGAGACCCAGTACTTC.

The chain has TRBV7-6 and TRBJ1-4, with a weak D call TRBD1 (6 bases). V shed 1 base and J shed 5 bases, with 11 bases lying between them. Germline-derived CDR1 and CDR2 are SGHVS and FNYEAQ. This CDR3 is 15 amino acids long. This CDR3 is CASSLGGQTNEKLFF. DNA for the CDR3: TGTGCCAGCAGCTTAGGGGGGCAGACGAATGAAAAACTGTTTTTT.

The chain is built from TRBV7-2 and TRBJ1-1; 9 positions match TRBD1. The CDR3 runs 17 residues. Germline-derived CDR1 and CDR2 are SGHTA and FQGNSA. Trimming took 3 bases from V and 3 from J; bases not matched to a gene: 11. The CDR3 nucleotides read TGTGCCAGCAGCTTCCCCCCGCTACAGGGGGCGGACACTGAAGCTTTCTTT. Protein product: CASSFPPLQGADTEAFF.

This clone showed up just once. The chain uses TRBV6-5 and TRBJ1-2, with D tentatively TRBD1 (6 bases). Trimming shortened V by 5 bases and J by 5 bases, and 15 bases separated the two germline ends. Per germline, CDR1 MNHEY and CDR2 SVGAGI. The CDR3 has 14 residues. CDR3 nucleotide sequence: TGTGCCAGCAGTCCAGGGGCAAGGGAGTATGGCTACACCTTC. Translation gives CASSPGAREYGYTF.

J is TRBJ2-7 and V is TRBV7-2; 10 bases are a match to TRBD1. V lost 6 bases and J lost 0; bases outside the gene matches: 2. The CDR3 consists of 14 residues. Germline-derived CDR1 and CDR2 are SGHTA and FQGNSA. The DNA of the CDR3 is TGTGCCAGCAGTCGGACAGGGGGCTCCTACGAGCAGTACGTC. Its protein is CASSRTGGSYEQYV.